This TCR beta chain is from a study of blood T cell repertoires in COVID-19 (dated by TCRdb to 2020 to 2022). Regarding the complete study: The collaborator samples originated in the United States, Italy and Spain and spanned the acute and convalescent phases of COVID-19. The samples were drawn from two sources: the first 160 participants of the ongoing ImmuneRACE study, and 1,000 to 1,500 subjects contributed by 6 global collaborators. The prospective study material was composed of cDNA or gDNA derived from T cells, B-cell-depleted T cells, or PBMCs. The repertoires were made available in a free public database intended to serve as a resource for research on the immune response to SARS-CoV-2. Deeply sampled blood TCRbeta repertoires from subjects exposed to, actively infected with, or recovered from COVID-19 were included in the dataset. Nearly every sample came with metadata listing a de-identified subject ID, COVID-19 status, age in years and sex. Where HLA class I and class II types were available, the types were taken from metadata supplied by the sample provider, not from assay-based typing. What the work shows at the level of the full study, not this receptor alone: The quantity of clinical and demographic metadata differed by source and by participant and was supplied without curation.

TCRbeta CDR3 regions were amplified from genomic DNA using the immunoSEQ Assay, a bias-controlled multiplex PCR. The authors' pipeline ran thus. The number of nucleated cells in each sample was estimated by amplification of reference gene primers within the assay. To quantify the absolute abundance of each unique TCRbeta CDR3 rearrangement, sequence reads were collapsed and filtered. Productive Simpson clonality was computed per sample as the square root of Simpson's diversity index over productive rearrangements. Sourced from immuneACCESS, this table was stored by TCRdb with only in-frame sequences that have V and J called. A share of the clones is absent; for the studies checked, an unresolved V gene accounts for under half, and the remainder has no known explanation. V and J calls and clone size are given by that table; D and trimming were obtained from the DNA. The sample records 200,000 to 250,000 clones, about 85% of which are singletons. The ten largest clones capture approximately 10% of the sample.

A note on this clone: Its antigen is unknown. No base-level quality is on record; no much larger clone is a single base apart.

One collaborating source in Seattle enrolled patients during active infection and followed them longitudinally through the course of disease. Collaborating institutions collected whole blood in K2EDTA tubes following their own protocols. For TCRbeta analysis, collaborators shipped samples as frozen whole blood, isolated PBMCs, or DNA extracted from either of those sample types. CDR3 length: 10 amino acids, cysteine to phenylalanine. Only the CDR3 DNA is retained, 30 bases long and in frame from the first base. Trimming takes 3 bases from V and 11 bases from J, and the germline ends sit 8 bases apart. For CDR1 and CDR2, the germline V gene lists SGHRS and YFSETQ.

The chain is assembled from TRBV5-1 and TRBJ1-1; the D gene cannot be named for sure. The receptor was isolated from a woman aged 45 to 65 with COVID-19, enrolled during active disease. The sample taken for sequencing was peripheral blood. The DNA reads as follows: TGCGCCAGCAGCTCCCGAGCGGCTTTCTTT. It codes for CASSSRAAFF.